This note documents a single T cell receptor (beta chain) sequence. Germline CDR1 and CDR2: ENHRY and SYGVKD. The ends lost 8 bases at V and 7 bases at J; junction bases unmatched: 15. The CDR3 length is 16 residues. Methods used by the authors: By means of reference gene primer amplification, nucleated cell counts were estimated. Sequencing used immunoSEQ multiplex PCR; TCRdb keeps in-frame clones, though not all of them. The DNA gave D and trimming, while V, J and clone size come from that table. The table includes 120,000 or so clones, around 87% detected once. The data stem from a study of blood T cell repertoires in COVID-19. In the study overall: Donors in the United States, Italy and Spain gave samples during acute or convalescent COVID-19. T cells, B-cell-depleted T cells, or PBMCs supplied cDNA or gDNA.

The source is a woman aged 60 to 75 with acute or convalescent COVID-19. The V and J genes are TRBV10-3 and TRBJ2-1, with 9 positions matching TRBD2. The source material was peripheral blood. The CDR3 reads CAIGLRLAGKNNEQFF. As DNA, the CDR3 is TGTGCCATCGGGCTCCGGCTAGCGGGAAAGAATAATGAGCAGTTCTTC.